This TCR beta chain is drawn from a study of cytomegalovirus exposure and HLA in healthy donors. This clone was seen more than once but under ten times. The antigen is unknown. Both 60 Vbeta primers and 13 Jbeta primers went into the PCR. Repertoires were generated with immunoSEQ multiplex PCR, while TCRdb's copy carries only in-frame clones and drops some. This sample yields tens of thousands of clones, of which roughly 80% are seen a single time; approximately 30% belongs to the top ten. Overall study findings and caveats: Previous analysis showed most TCR beta V segments were productive about 87% or about 30% of the time. Accurate prediction of most subjects' HLA-A and HLA-B alleles from TCR beta sequences was reported.

Germline V gene lookup returns CDR1 SGHTA and CDR2 FQGNSA. This CDR3 comprises 12 residues. With 3 bases removed from V and 9 bases from J, the gap between germline ends came to 9 bases. The sample taken for sequencing was PBMCs. The source of this sequence is a man aged 50-59 years in good health and CMV-seropositive. The V and J genes are TRBV7-2 and TRBJ1-5; no clear D. CDR3 amino acids: CASSFPDMPQHF. The DNA of the CDR3 is TGTGCCAGCAGCTTCCCCGACATGCCCCAGCATTTT. Using reference TRBV7-2 and TRBJ1-5 for the parts outside the CDR3, the full variable domain is GAGVSQSPSNKVTEKGKDVELRCDPISGHTALYWYRQSLGQGLEFLIYFQGNSAPDKSGLPSDRFSAERTGGSVSTLTIQRTQQEDSAVYLCASSFPDMPQHFGDGTRLSIL.